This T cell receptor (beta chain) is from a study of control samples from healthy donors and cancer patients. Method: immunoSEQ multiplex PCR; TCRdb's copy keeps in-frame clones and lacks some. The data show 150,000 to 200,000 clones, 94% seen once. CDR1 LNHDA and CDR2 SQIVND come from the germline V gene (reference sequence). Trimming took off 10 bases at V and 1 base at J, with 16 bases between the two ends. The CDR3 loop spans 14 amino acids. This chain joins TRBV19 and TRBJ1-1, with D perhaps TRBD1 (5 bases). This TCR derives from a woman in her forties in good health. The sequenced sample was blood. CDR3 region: CATHSRGRNTEAFF. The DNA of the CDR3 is TGTGCCACCCACTCACGGGGCAGGAACACTGAAGCTTTCTTT.